Presented here are 6 T cell receptor beta chains from one specimen sequenced in a study of T-cell memory formation after mild COVID-19. One entry per CDR3 protein, called by TCRdb with MiXCR from the 5' RACE reads. The sample yields about 350,000 distinct CDR3 sequences, roughly 13% seen once. The sequencing input was PBMCs or a T cell subset sorted from them (not recorded which). The source is a man in his late teens or twenties who had mild COVID-19 (a few samples of this study predate the infection). Cell type and time point are not known.

The genes are TRBV10-3 and TRBJ2-5; 12 bases agree with TRBD2. The CDR3 sequence is 14 residues long. J lost 7 bases, V lost 0 bases, and 0 bases had no gene match. Germline V gene lookup returns CDR1 ENHRY and CDR2 SYGVKD. This CDR3 reads CAISESTSGGTQYF. In DNA form, the CDR3 reads TGTGCCATCAGTGAGTCGACTAGCGGGGGGACCCAGTACTTC.

This clonotype was detected only a few times. This chain connects TRBV20-1 to TRBJ1-4, with 11 bases lining up with TRBD1. The CDR3 loop spans 18 amino acids. The V and J ends lost 5 bases and 3 bases, in that order; junction bases with no gene match: 14. CDR1 is DFQATT, CDR2 SNEGSKA, per germline (reference sequence). The CDR3 region is CSARVTPGQGAPNEKLFF. The CDR3 region has the DNA TGCAGTGCTCGGGTTACCCCCGGACAGGGGGCTCCTAATGAAAAACTGTTTTTT.

This clonotype was seen a handful of times. The chain combines TRBV4-1 with TRBJ2-3; 7 bases are shared with TRBD2. Germline lookup yields CDR1 MGHRA and CDR2 YSYEKL. The CDR3 covers 15 residues. After removal of 4 bases from V and 2 bases from J, the junction contained 6 bases not matched to a gene. The CDR3 DNA follows: TGCGCCAGCAGCCGATCCGGGACTAACACAGATACGCAGTATTTT. This translates into CASSRSGTNTDTQYF.

This chain uses TRBV12-3 or TRBV12-4 with TRBJ2-1; 13 bases match TRBD2. V shed 6 bases, J shed 4 bases, and the junction held 6 bases outside the gene matches. There are 16 residues in the CDR3. The chain's CDR3 is CASRWTSGGSYNEQFF. The CDR3 nucleotides read TGTGCCAGCAGGTGGACTAGCGGGGGTTCGTACAATGAGCAGTTCTTC.

This clonotype was found a few times. This chain links TRBV9 with TRBJ1-5; D unclear. CDR1 is SGDLS, CDR2 YYNGEE, per germline. V was pared by 4 bases and J by 7 bases, with 18 bases between. This CDR3 region has 15 residues. DNA of the CDR3: TGTGCCAGCAGCCGTACAGAAGGGTTGGAGCAGCCCCAGCATTTT. It encodes CASSRTEGLEQPQHF.

This clonotype was picked up many times. The chain is built from TRBV5-1 and TRBJ2-5; D gene ambiguous. Deletions cut 2 bases from V and 5 bases from J, with 7 bases between. In germline, CDR1 is SGHRS, CDR2 YFSETQ. The CDR3 totals 12 residues. The CDR3 is CASSFYGETQYF. CDR3 sequence (DNA): TGCGCCAGCAGCTTCTACGGGGAGACCCAGTACTTC.